The next 18 T cell receptor beta chains were all read from a single sample in a study of blood T cell repertoires in COVID-19. Generated by immunoSEQ multiplex PCR, the TCRdb table keeps only in-frame clones and is missing some. The sample holds 200,000 to 250,000 clones, 83% seen once. Sequences were obtained from PBMCs or T cells enriched from blood (not recorded which). The origin of the receptors is a woman between 40 and 50 years old who had been exposed to COVID-19.

The chain has TRBV6-5 and TRBJ1-2, with TRBD1 matching over 9 bases. J lost 8 bases, V lost 7 bases, and 11 bases had no gene match. Germline assignment: CDR1 MNHEY and CDR2 SVGAGI. There are 14 residues in the CDR3. CDR3: CASTTTQGASGYTF. The CDR3, as DNA: TGTGCCAGCACTACAACACAGGGGGCAAGCGGCTACACCTTC.

J is TRBJ1-6 and V is TRBV6-4; a weak D match, TRBD1 (5 bases). The CDR3 spans 14 residues. In germline, CDR1 is MRHNA, CDR2 SNTAGT. The V gene lost 6 bases and the J gene lost 10 bases, with 16 bases spanning the gap. The CDR3 DNA follows: TGTGCCAGCAGCAGGCAGGGCAAAGGGTCACCCCTCCACTTT. Translating gives CASSRQGKGSPLHF.

This rearrangement joins TRBV4-3 to TRBJ2-7, with D perhaps TRBD1 (5 bases). Germline CDR1 and CDR2: LGHNA and YSLEER. CDR3 length: 16 amino acids. Deletions cut 0 bases from V and 4 bases from J, with 16 bases between. The CDR3 nucleotides are TGCGCCAGCAGCCAAGATCTTGGCAGGGCCACTTACGAGCAGTACTTC. Its translation is CASSQDLGRATYEQYF.

J is TRBJ2-1 and V is TRBV10-3; 9 bases align to TRBD2. CDR1 is ENHRY, CDR2 SYGVKD, per germline. The CDR3 length is 14 residues. V gave up 7 bases and J gave up 8 bases; unmatched junction bases: 9. The CDR3 DNA is TGTGCCATCAAAGGCGGGGGGGGGTACGATGAGCAGTTCTTC. Translated: CAIKGGGGYDEQFF.

The rearrangement uses TRBV10-3 and TRBJ2-7, with 10 nucleotides matching TRBD2. From germline, CDR1 is ENHRY and CDR2 SYGVKD. V shed 0 bases and J 4 bases; nucleotides not matched to a gene: 3. This CDR3 has 15 residues. The CDR3 sequence is CAISESERGGYEQYF. DNA of the CDR3: TGTGCCATCAGTGAGTCCGAGCGGGGGGGTTACGAGCAGTACTTC.

This clone was observed a few times. The chain joins TRBV9 to TRBJ1-3, with 7 bases matching TRBD1. V gave up 0 bases and J gave up 7 bases; unmatched junction bases: 7. Germline lookup yields CDR1 SGDLS and CDR2 YYNGEE. The CDR3 length is 15 residues. CDR3 in DNA: TGTGCCAGCAGCGTAGAAGGGACAGCGATGAACACCATATATTTT. As protein: CASSVEGTAMNTIYF.

This sequence joins TRBV10-3 and TRBJ1-5; TRBD1 might be the D (5 bases). The CDR3 consists of 15 residues. Trimming took off 9 bases at V and 5 bases at J, with 20 bases between the two ends. The germline V gene encodes CDR1 ENHRY and CDR2 SYGVKD. The CDR3 DNA reads TGTGCCATAGGGGAGGGGCCCACCGACGATCAGCCCCAGCATTTT. Translating it yields CAIGEGPTDDQPQHF.

In its sample, this clone was seen once. J is TRBJ1-1 and V is TRBV3-1 (or the pseudogene TRBV3-2); possible D gene TRBD1, 5 bases. Trimming removed 3 bases from V and 5 bases from J, with 7 bases in between. CDR3 length: 12 residues. The germline V gene encodes CDR1 LGHDT and CDR2 YNNKEL (reference sequence). In DNA form, the CDR3 reads TGTGCCAGCAGCCAGGGGGGAACTGAAGCTTTCTTT. Encoded protein: CASSQGGTEAFF.

The chain recombines TRBV5-1 with TRBJ1-2; 7 bases match TRBD1. This CDR3 contains 15 residues. J lost 4 bases, V lost 0 bases, and 6 bases had no gene match. Looked up from germline, CDR1 is SGHRS and CDR2 is YFSETQ. The chain's CDR3 is CASSLGQGVIYGYTF. The CDR3 DNA follows: TGCGCCAGCAGCTTGGGTCAGGGGGTCATCTATGGCTACACCTTC.

The V and J genes are TRBV12-3 or TRBV12-4 and TRBJ1-2; TRBD1 might be the D (5 bases). Trimming shortened V by 3 bases and J by 7 bases, and 9 bases separated the two germline ends. The CDR3 consists of 12 residues. The CDR3 DNA is TGTGCCAGCAGTTTCGCAGGGTCTGGCTACACCTTC. Its protein product is CASSFAGSGYTF.

The genes are TRBV27 and TRBJ2-3, with TRBD2 identical over 11 bases. CDR3 length: 18 residues. V dropped 3 bases and J dropped 2; count of bases not matched to a gene: 10. CDR1 MNHEY and CDR2 SMNVEV come from the germline V gene (reference sequence). Written as DNA, the CDR3 is TGTGCCAGCAGTTTGCGGTGGGGGACTAGCGGTAACACAGATACGCAGTATTTT. Protein: CASSLRWGTSGNTDTQYF.

The chain recombines TRBV10-3 with TRBJ2-3; D unresolved. V shed 2 bases and J shed 7 bases, with 4 bases lying between them. The CDR3 spans 11 residues. The germline V gene has CDR1 ENHRY and CDR2 SYGVKD. In DNA, the CDR3 is TGTGCCATCAGTGAGCAAAATACGCAGTATTTT. Protein product: CAISEQNTQYF.

The V and J genes are TRBV2 and TRBJ2-5; no firm D call. The CDR3 loop spans 12 amino acids. Trimming cost V 8 bases and J 5 bases, with 12 bases left between them. Germline CDR1 reads SNHLY; CDR2 reads FYNNEI. DNA for the CDR3: TGTGCCAGCGGAAAGTTCGGGGAGACCCAGTACTTC. This codes for CASGKFGETQYF.

This chain uses TRBV7-8 with TRBJ2-5; 7 bases line up with TRBD1. CDR3 length: 16 residues. Germline V gene lookup returns CDR1 SGHVS and CDR2 FQNEAQ. V shed 5 bases, J shed 5 bases, and the junction held 14 bases outside the gene matches. CDR3 region: CASSPHATGSQETQYF. The CDR3 nucleotides read TGTGCCAGCAGCCCCCATGCGACAGGGTCGCAGGAGACCCAGTACTTC. The full variable domain, with the rest looked up from reference TRBV7-8 and TRBJ2-5, is GAGVSQSPRYKVAKRGQDVALRCDPISGHVSLFWYQQALGQGPEFLTYFQNEAQLDKSGLPSDRFFAERPEGSVSTLKIQRTQQEDSAVYLCASSPHATGSQETQYFGPGTRLLVL.

The genes are TRBV3-1 (or the pseudogene TRBV3-2) and TRBJ2-2, with 8 bases matching TRBD2. The CDR3 is 15 residues long. With V trimmed by 4 bases and J by 1 base, 2 bases remained unmatched. Germline CDR1 reads LGHDT; CDR2 reads YNNKEL (reference sequence). This chain's CDR3 is CASSPGGENTGELFF. The CDR3 region has the DNA TGTGCCAGCAGCCCGGGGGGGGAGAACACCGGGGAGCTGTTTTTT.

The V call is TRBV6-2 or TRBV6-3, the J call TRBJ2-1; 9 nucleotides agree with TRBD2. Germline trimming cut 6 bases from V and 4 bases from J; bases unmatched to any gene: 7. In germline, CDR1 is MNHEY, CDR2 SVGEGT. The CDR3 length is 15 residues. The CDR3 DNA reads TGTGCCAGCAGCCACGCGGGGGGGGTTTACAATGAGCAGTTCTTC. This encodes CASSHAGGVYNEQFF.

The chain combines TRBV19 with TRBJ1-1; 9 bases match TRBD1. The V segment lost 7 bases and the J segment 4 bases; nucleotides outside the gene matches: 10. Germline V gene sequence: CDR1 LNHDA, CDR2 SQIVND (reference sequence). The CDR3 contains 15 residues. The CDR3 loop reads CASILRQGGVTEAFF. As DNA, the CDR3 is TGTGCCAGTATCCTTAGACAGGGGGGGGTCACTGAAGCTTTCTTT. Complete variable domain (other parts from reference TRBV19 and TRBJ1-1): DGGITQSPKYLFRKEGQNVTLSCEQNLNHDAMYWYRQDPGQGLRLIYYSQIVNDFQKGDIAEGYSVSREKKESFPLTVTSAQKNPTAFYLCASILRQGGVTEAFFGQGTRLTVV.

The chain is built from TRBV5-5 and TRBJ1-1; maybe TRBD1 (5 bases). The germline V and J ends were trimmed by 1 base and 8 bases, with 12 bases remaining between them. The germline CDR1 and CDR2 sequences are SGHKS and YYEKEE (reference sequence). This CDR3 has 13 residues. The CDR3 region is CASSLWADSEAFF. CDR3 DNA: TGTGCCAGCAGCTTGTGGGCCGACAGCGAAGCTTTCTTT.